Shown below are 13 T cell receptor beta chains from a single sample sequenced in a study of tumor-infiltrating lymphocytes in oesophageal squamous cell carcinoma. TCRdb reanalysed the PCR reads using MiXCR and keeps one entry per CDR3 protein. The sample consists of some 14,000 distinct CDR3 sequences, about 50% of them appearing once. Sequencing used esophageal tumor tissue. The receptors derive from a male donor with esophageal squamous cell carcinoma.

The chain couples TRBV7-2 to TRBJ2-7; D uncertain. V was cut by 0 bases and J by 0 bases, with 15 bases left in between. This CDR3 has 17 residues. CDR1 SGHTA and CDR2 FQGNSA come from the germline V gene. The CDR3, as DNA: TGTGCCAGCAGCTTAGCGCTTATGGGCCTGAGCTCCTACGAGCAGTACTTC. Amino acid sequence: CASSLALMGLSSYEQYF.

V and J are TRBV7-8 and TRBJ1-5; D perhaps matches TRBD1 (6 bases). Trimming took off 1 base at V and 5 bases at J, with 12 bases between the two ends. The germline CDR1 and CDR2 sequences are SGHVS and FQNEAQ. This CDR3 has 15 residues. The CDR3 DNA follows: TGTGCCAGCAGCTTAGGTGGGGGGCCCCATCAGCCCCAGCATTTT. Translating gives CASSLGGGPHQPQHF.

This clonotype occurred many times. CDR3 loop: CASREGPSEAGEQFF. For the CDR3, the DNA is TGCGCCAGCAGAGAGGGCCCCAGTGAGGCAGGTGAGCAGTTCTTC. The V gene is TRBV5-1, the J gene TRBJ2-1; D possibly corresponds to TRBD2 (5 bases). The germline CDR1 and CDR2 sequences are SGHRS and YFSETQ. V was shortened by 5 bases and J by 9 bases, with 21 bases between the two germline ends. This CDR3 is 15 amino acids long.

This clonotype occurred once. This chain uses TRBV19 with TRBJ2-3, with D possibly being TRBD2 (6 bases). CDR1 is LNHDA, CDR2 SQIVND, per germline (reference sequence). The V gene lost 4 bases and the J gene lost 5 bases, with 19 bases spanning the gap. The CDR3 covers 16 residues. CDR3 nucleotide sequence: TGTGCCAGTAGTACCTTGGAGGGGCGGAGTGGAGATACGCAGTATTTT. Translated, it gives CASSTLEGRSGDTQYF.

This clonotype occurred a few times. A read error is possible here, since a much larger clone lies one base away. This chain connects TRBV24-1 to TRBJ2-1; TRBD2 is a possible D gene (7 bases). The germline V gene has CDR1 KGHDR and CDR2 SFDVKD. The V and J ends lost 5 bases and 10 bases respectively, with 17 bases between them. CDR3 size: 14 residues. CDR3: CATSGGRGTYEQFF. The DNA for the CDR3 is TGTGCCACCAGTGGGGGGCGGGGGACCTACGAGCAGTTCTTC.

V usage is TRBV7-9 and J usage is TRBJ1-5; TRBD1 agrees at 8 bases. J was trimmed by 8 bases and V by 3 bases; bases with no gene match: 12. Germline V gene lookup returns CDR1 SEHNR and CDR2 FQNEAQ (reference sequence). The CDR3 is 16 residues long. CDR3 in DNA: TGTGCCAGCAGCTTGGGGACAGGTGGGCCAGATGAGCCCCAGCATTTT. Translation: CASSLGTGGPDEPQHF.

This clonotype was observed at least ten times. This rearrangement joins TRBV6-1 to TRBJ1-1; a possible D gene is TRBD1 (6 bases). V lost 5 bases to trimming and J lost 3 bases, with 25 bases between them. The CDR3 is made up of 18 amino acids. Per germline, CDR1 MNHNS and CDR2 SASEGT. The CDR3 loop reads CASSPPGQYALSDTEAFF. CDR3 DNA: TGTGCCAGCAGTCCGCCCGGACAGTACGCTCTTTCGGACACTGAAGCTTTCTTT.

This clonotype was observed at least ten times. Its ends do not fully match the called genes, so a read error is possible. The chain couples TRBV5-4 to TRBJ2-1; TRBD2 matches 7 bases. Germline V CDR1 and CDR2: SGHNT, YYREEE (reference sequence). CDR3 length: 14 residues. CDR3: CASSFGGRSNEQFF. CDR3 DNA: TGCGCCAGCAGCTTTGGCGGGAGAAGTAATGAGCAGTTCTTC.

The V gene is TRBV7-2, the J gene TRBJ2-3; D might be TRBD2 (6 bases). Germline V gene sequence: CDR1 SGHTA, CDR2 FQGNSA. The V gene lost 2 bases and the J gene lost 4 bases, with 13 bases spanning the gap. This CDR3 region has 15 residues. The CDR3 bases are TGTGCCAGCAGCTTATCCCTAGGGAGGCCAGATACGCAGTATTTT. Protein sequence: CASSLSLGRPDTQYF.

The J gene is TRBJ2-5, the V gene TRBV28, with 7 bases that match TRBD1. The assigned J gene may be wrong: the sequence end matches TRBJ2-1 better. CDR1 is MDHEN, CDR2 SYDVKM, per germline. CDR3 size: 16 residues. CDR3 nucleotide sequence: TGTGCCAGCAGTCCGACAGGGCGGCTTACTTACAATGAGCAGTTCTTC. It encodes CASSPTGRLTYNEQFF.

The chain couples TRBV6-9 to TRBJ2-7; 7 positions match TRBD1. Trimming cost V 6 bases and J 6 bases; bases outside gene matches: 5. From germline, CDR1 is MNHGY and CDR2 SVAAGI. The CDR3 is made up of 12 amino acids. CDR3 in DNA: TGTGCCAGCAGAGTGACAGGGCTCGAGCAGTACTTC. This translates into CASRVTGLEQYF.

The chain uses TRBV7-9 and TRBJ2-1; 7 nucleotides align to TRBD2. The V segment lost 1 base and the J segment 5 bases; nucleotides outside the gene matches: 5. This CDR3 is built from 15 residues. From germline, CDR1 is SEHNR and CDR2 FQNEAQ (reference sequence). The CDR3 here is CASSLGKGTNNEQFF. In DNA form, the CDR3 reads TGTGCCAGCAGCTTAGGAAAGGGGACTAACAATGAGCAGTTCTTC. The variable domain in full, completed from reference TRBV7-9 and TRBJ2-1, reads DTGVSQNPRHKITKRGQNVTFRCDPISEHNRLYWYRQTLGQGPEFLTYFQNEAQLEKSRLLSDRFSAERPKGSFSTLEIQRTEQGDSAMYLCASSLGKGTNNEQFFGPGTRLTVL.

This clonotype was seen a single time. The conserved final phenylalanine or tryptophan is absent from the CDR3, which likely points to a read error. Because the CDR3's place on the DNA is in doubt, the DNA is left out and the CDR3 is given as listed by TCRdb. J is TRBJ2-1 and V is TRBV7-4; the table gives TRBD2 as D, unverified against the DNA. 15 amino acids form the CDR3, both terminal residues included. Germline CDR1 SGHVT, CDR2 SQSDAQ. The CDR3 sequence: CASSVGLVNEQFSGS.